This TCR beta chain was sequenced in a study of blood T cell repertoires in COVID-19. Original processing notes: Reference gene primer amplification gave nucleated cell count estimates. Profiling relied on immunoSEQ multiplex PCR, and the TCRdb table lists in-frame clones only, not all of them. Clone size and V and J calls were adopted from that table, with D and trimming inferred from the DNA. The sample carries about 76,000 clones, over 70% recorded once. CDR1 and CDR2 (germline): KGHSH, LQKENI. This CDR3 is built from 14 residues. The trim removed 4 bases at V and 5 bases at J, leaving 8 bases unmatched.

This TCR was recovered from a man aged 50 to 59 with active COVID-19. This chain links TRBV18 with TRBJ2-7; 7 nucleotides match TRBD1. The sequencing sample was made of peripheral blood. CDR3 in amino acids: CASSRPGQSHEQYF. CDR3 nucleotide sequence: TGTGCCAGCTCACGGCCGGGACAGTCTCACGAGCAGTACTTC.